There are a few counts of the clone carrying this T cell receptor beta chain. Its target is not known. Per the germline V gene, CDR1 is MNHEY and CDR2 is SVGAGI. The CDR3 sequence is 14 residues long. V was trimmed by 7 bases and J by 2 bases, leaving 9 bases between them. Having been cultured for 10 days, the cells underwent CD4+ T cell isolation. Two-dose BNT162b2 or mRNA-1273 vaccination was given to participants. Half-medium changes using IL-2 medium occurred on days 3 and 7. This table comes from immunoSEQ multiplex PCR, and its TCRdb copy is limited to in-frame clones, with some not included. The sample shows more than 60,000 clones, around 70% of them seen only once. This sample stems from a study of vaccination effects on CD4 cells after COVID-19.

The sample in question was CD4+ T cells from PBMCs cultured without peptide, obtained after COVID-19 vaccination. The sequence came from a human donor who received a COVID-19 vaccine. This sequence joins TRBV6-5 and TRBJ2-6; D is unclear. CDR3 loop: CASIPRTGANVLTF. DNA for the CDR3: TGTGCCAGCATTCCAAGGACTGGGGCCAACGTCCTGACTTTC.